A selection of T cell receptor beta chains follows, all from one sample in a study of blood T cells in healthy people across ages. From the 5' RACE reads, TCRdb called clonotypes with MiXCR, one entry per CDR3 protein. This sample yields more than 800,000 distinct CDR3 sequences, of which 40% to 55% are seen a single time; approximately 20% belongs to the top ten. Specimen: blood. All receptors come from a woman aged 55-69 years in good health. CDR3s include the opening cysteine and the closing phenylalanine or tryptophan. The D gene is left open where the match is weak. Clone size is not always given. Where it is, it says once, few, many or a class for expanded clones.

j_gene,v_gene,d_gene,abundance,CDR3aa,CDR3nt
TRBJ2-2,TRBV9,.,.,CASSVLGPDSSNTGELFF,TGTGCCAGCAGCGTTCTAGGGCCAGACAGTTCGAACACCGGGGAGCTGTTTTTT
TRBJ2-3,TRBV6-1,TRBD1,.,CASSDWTGGTDTQYF,TGTGCCAGCAGTGACTGGACAGGGGGCACAGATACGCAGTATTTT
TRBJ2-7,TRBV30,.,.,CAWGGLGAYEQYF,TGTGCCTGGGGCGGACTGGGGGCCTACGAGCAGTACTTC
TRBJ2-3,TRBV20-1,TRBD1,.,CSARDPFGTGMTDTQYF,TGCAGTGCTAGAGATCCCTTTGGGACAGGGATGACTGATACGCAGTATTTT
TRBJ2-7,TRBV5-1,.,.,CASSLDSAIYEQYF,TGCGCCAGCAGCTTGGATTCAGCGATCTACGAGCAGTACTTC
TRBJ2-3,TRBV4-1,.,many,CASRLGDTQYF,TGTGCCAGCAGATTGGGGGATACGCAGTATTTT
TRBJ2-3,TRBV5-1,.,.,CASGHRDSTDTQYF,TGCGCCAGCGGCCACAGGGACAGCACAGATACGCAGTATTTT
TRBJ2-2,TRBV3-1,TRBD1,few,CASSQDQDRVIAGELFF,TGTGCCAGCAGCCAAGATCAGGACAGGGTAATCGCCGGGGAGCTGTTTTTT
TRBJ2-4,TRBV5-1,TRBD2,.,CASSLVGLAGGNQGEQYF,TGCGCCAGCAGCTTGGTGGGACTAGCGGGAGGTAACCAGGGGGAGCAGTACTTC
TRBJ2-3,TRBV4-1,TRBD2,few,CASSQPGSGRWDTQYF,TGCGCCAGCAGCCAGCCGGGGAGCGGGAGATGGGATACGCAGTATTTT
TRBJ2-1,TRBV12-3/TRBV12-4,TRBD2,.,CASSPRGTSGSYEQFF,TGTGCCAGCAGTCCCCGTGGGACTAGCGGGAGTTATGAGCAGTTCTTC
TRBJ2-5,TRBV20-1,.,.,CSARDAESMNEQYF,TGCAGTGCTAGAGATGCGGAGAGTATGAATGAGCAGTACTTC
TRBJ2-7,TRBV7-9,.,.,CASSPPGAVEQYF,TGTGCCAGCAGCCCGCCGGGCGCCGTCGAGCAGTACTTC